Shown below are 21 T cell receptor beta chains from a single sample sequenced in a study of shared clonotypes between healthy human individuals. TCRdb's table, derived via immunoSEQ multiplex PCR, lists solely in-frame clones and lacks some. Of about 490,000 clones listed, approximately 78% are singletons. Material: PBMCs. The receptors were sampled from a woman between 40 and 55 years old in good health. Some clones in this sample may be carry-over from other donors' samples.

The chain combines TRBV9 with TRBJ2-7; 9 bases align to TRBD2. Unmatched junction bases numbered 9, after V lost 4 bases and J lost 4 bases. CDR3 length equals 15 residues. In germline, CDR1 is SGDLS, CDR2 YYNGEE. CDR3 sequence (DNA): TGTGCCAGCAGCCCAGGGACTAGCTCCAGATACGAGCAGTACTTC. Amino acids: CASSPGTSSRYEQYF.

The rearrangement links TRBV28 to TRBJ2-7, with 11 bases aligning to TRBD2. Germline V gives CDR1 MDHEN, CDR2 SYDVKM. The CDR3 runs 14 residues. J lost 2 bases, V lost 8 bases, and 5 bases had no gene match. DNA of the CDR3: TGTGCCAGCCTGACGACTAGCGGGACCTACGAGCAGTACTTC. It encodes CASLTTSGTYEQYF.

This clone was detected once. This CDR3 reads CASSWVGDTQYF. As DNA, the CDR3 is TGTGCCAGCAGCTGGGTAGGCGATACGCAGTATTTT. The chain links TRBV7-2 to TRBJ2-3; D call uncertain. The ends were cut back, 4 bases at V and 6 bases at J, with 8 bases in the middle. The germline gives CDR1 SGHTA, CDR2 FQGNSA. The CDR3 is 12 residues long.

The chain is built from TRBV28 and TRBJ1-5; D is unresolved. With 3 bases removed from V and 0 bases from J, the gap between germline ends came to 3 bases. CDR1 MDHEN and CDR2 SYDVKM come from the germline V gene. CDR3 length: 13 residues. The CDR3: CASSFYSNQPQHF. CDR3 nucleotides: TGTGCCAGCAGTTTTTATAGCAATCAGCCCCAGCATTTT.

This clone was counted between two and nine times. CDR3 coding DNA: TGTGCCAGCGAATCGAGGGGGTCGAACACTGAAGCTTTCTTT. As protein: CASESRGSNTEAFF. This sequence joins TRBV27 and TRBJ1-1, with TRBD1 as a possible D gene (6 bases). There are 14 residues in the CDR3. The germline V and J ends were trimmed by 8 bases and 1 base, with 14 bases remaining between them. CDR1 MNHEY and CDR2 SMNVEV come from the germline V gene (reference sequence).

The chain links TRBV7-2 to TRBJ2-3; TRBD1 matches 7 bases. The length of the CDR3 is 16 residues. The germline V gene encodes CDR1 SGHTA and CDR2 FQGNSA. With 5 bases clipped from V and 0 bases from J, the junction kept 8 bases outside the gene matches. CDR3 nucleotide sequence: TGTGCCAGCAGCAGAGCCGGACAGGTTAGCACAGATACGCAGTATTTT. Protein product: CASSRAGQVSTDTQYF.

Turning to this clone: Different DNA sequences within this sample yield the same CDR3. The rearrangement joins TRBV5-6 to TRBJ2-5, with D maybe TRBD2 (5 bases). From germline, CDR1 is SGHDT and CDR2 YYEEEE. Trimming stripped 0 bases from V and 4 bases from J, with 7 bases between. The CDR3 loop spans 13 amino acids. CDR3 nucleotide sequence: TGTGCCAGCAGCTTGGGGGGAGTAGAGACCCAGTACTTC. The encoded protein is CASSLGGVETQYF. The complete variable domain, with remaining parts taken from reference TRBV5-6 and TRBJ2-5, reads DAGVTQSPTHLIKTRGQQVTLRCSPKSGHDTVSWYQQALGQGPQFIFQYYEEEERQRGNFPDRFSGHQFPNYSSELNVNALLLGDSALYLCASSLGGVETQYFGPGTRLLVL.

This clone was detected ten times or more. Within the sample, other DNA sequences also encode this same CDR3. In DNA, the CDR3 is TGCGCCAGCAGCTTGGAGCCATCCGGCGAGCAGTACTTC. The encoded protein is CASSLEPSGEQYF. The chain carries TRBV5-1 and TRBJ2-7; D gene uncertain. The V end was cut by 0 bases, the J end by 6 bases, with 10 bases between. The germline gives CDR1 SGHRS, CDR2 YFSETQ. The CDR3 runs 13 residues.

The chain carries TRBV25-1 and TRBJ2-1; TRBD2 might be the D (5 bases). Germline assignment: CDR1 MGHDK and CDR2 SYGVNS. This CDR3 region has 15 residues. V lost 3 bases, J lost 8 bases, and 17 bases lay in between. This CDR3 is CASSDPGRGGDEQFF. In DNA, the CDR3 is TGTGCCAGCAGTGACCCCGGTCGGGGTGGCGATGAGCAGTTCTTC.

In its sample, this clone was seen a few times. The same CDR3 can be traced to other DNA sequences in this sample. The rearrangement uses TRBV6-5 and TRBJ1-1; D is perhaps TRBD1 (5 bases). The germline CDR1 and CDR2 sequences are MNHEY and SVGAGI. The V gene lost 1 base and the J gene lost 4 bases, with 7 bases spanning the gap. The CDR3 loop spans 13 amino acids. The CDR3 sequence: CASSYLGGTEAFF. CDR3 in DNA: TGTGCCAGCAGTTACTTGGGGGGCACTGAAGCTTTCTTT.

The rearrangement links TRBV11-3 to TRBJ2-1; D might be TRBD1 or TRBD2, each matching 5 bases. CDR1 and CDR2 (germline): SGHNT, YENEEA. This CDR3 is 18 amino acids long. Trimming left V 3 bases short and J 0 bases short, with 18 bases between. This chain's CDR3 is CASSLGVGGLPSYNEQFF. The CDR3 nucleotides are TGTGCCAGCAGCTTGGGGGTGGGCGGGCTTCCCTCCTACAATGAGCAGTTCTTC.

This clone was observed a few times. The rearrangement uses TRBV2 and TRBJ2-1; 10 bases are shared with TRBD2. The CDR3 totals 11 residues. V was clipped by 6 bases and J by 10 bases; unmatched bases: 0. CDR1 and CDR2 from the germline V gene are SNHLY and FYNNEI. CDR3 residues: CASRLAGEQFF. The CDR3 DNA sequence: TGTGCCAGCAGACTAGCGGGAGAGCAGTTCTTC.

This clone occurred a few times. The chain is built from TRBV7-3 and TRBJ2-3; D is uncertain. Germline CDR1 and CDR2: SGHTA and FQGTGA. CDR3 length: 14 residues. Trimming cost V 5 bases and J 4 bases, with 13 bases left between them. The CDR3 sequence is CASSRTGNADTQYF. The CDR3 nucleotides are TGTGCCAGCAGCCGTACGGGCAACGCAGATACGCAGTATTTT.

This clone was seen more than once but under ten times. For the CDR3, the DNA is TGTGCCAGCTCACGCTCCGACACCGGGGAGCTGTTTTTT. Amino acid sequence: CASSRSDTGELFF. The chain recombines TRBV18 with TRBJ2-2, with unresolved D. Trimming stripped 4 bases from V and 3 bases from J, with 6 bases between. Germline V gene data show CDR1 as KGHSH and CDR2 as LQKENI. The CDR3 covers 13 residues.

The rearrangement uses TRBV28 and TRBJ2-3; 7 positions agree with TRBD1. The junction had 10 bases not matched to a gene; V was cut back by 4 bases and J by 0 bases. The CDR3 contains 17 residues. Germline values: CDR1 MDHEN, CDR2 SYDVKM. CDR3 amino acids: CASSSPWDSTSTDTQYF. CDR3 nucleotides: TGTGCCAGCAGTTCACCCTGGGACAGCACTAGCACAGATACGCAGTATTTT.

This chain connects TRBV4-1 to TRBJ1-4; possible D gene TRBD1, 6 bases. Trimming cost V 4 bases and J 5 bases, with 20 bases left between them. CDR1 is MGHRA and CDR2 is YSYEKL in the germline V gene. The CDR3 is 17 amino acids. The CDR3 DNA reads as TGCGCCAGCAGCCGGGGGCCGGTGTCGGGATCCAATGAAAAACTGTTTTTT. As protein: CASSRGPVSGSNEKLFF.

V gene TRBV5-4 combines with J gene TRBJ2-7; unclear D gene. This CDR3 comprises 17 residues. V dropped 1 base and J dropped 6 bases, with 23 bases sitting between them. Germline values: CDR1 SGHNT, CDR2 YYREEE (reference sequence). Written as DNA, the CDR3 is TGTGCCAGCAGCTTGTGGCCTGACCCCCCCCCTGATAGCGAGCAGTACTTC. This sequence encodes CASSLWPDPPPDSEQYF.

This chain joins TRBV28 and TRBJ1-1; 8 nucleotides agree with TRBD1. Germline V lookup: CDR1 MDHEN, CDR2 SYDVKM. The CDR3 contains 13 residues. The junction had 4 bases not matched to a gene; V was cut back by 6 bases and J by 4 bases. The CDR3 sequence: CASRSTGGTEAFF. DNA of the CDR3: TGTGCCAGCAGATCCACAGGGGGCACTGAAGCTTTCTTT.

This clone was found a few times. V gene TRBV21-1 combines with J gene TRBJ2-7; the table's D call, TRBD2, was not checked against the DNA. TRBV21-1 constitutes a pseudogene. The CDR3 has 13 residues. The CDR3 bases are TGTGCCAGCAGCAAAGATTCCTCTAACGAGCAGTACTTC. This codes for CASSKDSSNEQYF.

This sequence joins TRBV2 and TRBJ2-2; 8 positions agree with TRBD1. Germline V gene lookup returns CDR1 SNHLY and CDR2 FYNNEI. The CDR3 contains 14 residues. V lost 6 bases, J lost 7 bases, and 7 bases stayed unmatched. This CDR3 is CASSTRTGHGELFF. The CDR3, as DNA: TGTGCCAGCAGCACCCGGACAGGGCACGGGGAGCTGTTTTTT.

This clone occurred once. The rearrangement joins TRBV9 to TRBJ2-7, with 10 positions matching TRBD1. Germline values: CDR1 SGDLS, CDR2 YYNGEE. The CDR3 loop spans 16 amino acids. With V trimmed by 0 bases and J by 2 bases, 5 bases remained unmatched. CDR3 in DNA: TGTGCCAGCAGCGTAGGCCTGGGACAGGGGCCCTACGAGCAGTACTTC. Residues: CASSVGLGQGPYEQYF.